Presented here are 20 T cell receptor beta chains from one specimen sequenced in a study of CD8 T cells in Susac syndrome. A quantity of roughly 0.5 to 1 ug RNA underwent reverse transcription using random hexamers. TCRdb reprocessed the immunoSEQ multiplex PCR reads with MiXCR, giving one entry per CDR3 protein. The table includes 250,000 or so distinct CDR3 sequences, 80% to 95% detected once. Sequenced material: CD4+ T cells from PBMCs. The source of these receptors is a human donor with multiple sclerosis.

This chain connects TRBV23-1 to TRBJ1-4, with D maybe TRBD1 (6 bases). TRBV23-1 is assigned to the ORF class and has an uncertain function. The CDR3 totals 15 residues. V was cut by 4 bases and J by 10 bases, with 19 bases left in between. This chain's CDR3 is CASSPLDSRPGKLFF. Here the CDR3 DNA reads TGCGCCAGCAGTCCCCTGGACAGCCGCCCGGGAAAACTGTTTTTT.

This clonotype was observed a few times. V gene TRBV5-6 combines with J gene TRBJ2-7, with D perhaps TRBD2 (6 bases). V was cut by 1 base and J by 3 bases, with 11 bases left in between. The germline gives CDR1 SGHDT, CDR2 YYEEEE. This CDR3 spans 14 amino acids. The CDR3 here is CASSLWEAIYEQYF. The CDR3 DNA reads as TGTGCCAGCAGCTTGTGGGAGGCCATCTACGAGCAGTACTTC.

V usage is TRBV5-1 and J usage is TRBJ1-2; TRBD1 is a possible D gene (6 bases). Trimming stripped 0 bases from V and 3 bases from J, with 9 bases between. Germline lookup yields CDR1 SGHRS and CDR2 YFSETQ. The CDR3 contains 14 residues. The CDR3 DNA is TGCGCCAGCAGCTTGGGGGACATCGACTATGGCTACACCTTC. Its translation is CASSLGDIDYGYTF.

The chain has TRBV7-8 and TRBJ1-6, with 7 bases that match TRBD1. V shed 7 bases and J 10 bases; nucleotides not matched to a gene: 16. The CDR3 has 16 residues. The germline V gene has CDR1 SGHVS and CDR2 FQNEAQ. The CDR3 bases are TGTGCCAGCACCATGGGCCGGAGACAGGGAGGATCACCCCTCCACTTT. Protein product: CASTMGRRQGGSPLHF.

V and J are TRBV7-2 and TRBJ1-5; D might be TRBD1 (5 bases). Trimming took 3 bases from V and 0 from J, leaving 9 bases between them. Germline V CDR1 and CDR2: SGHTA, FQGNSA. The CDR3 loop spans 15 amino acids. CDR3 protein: CASSFRGNSNQPQHF. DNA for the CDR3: TGTGCCAGCAGCTTCCGGGGGAATAGCAATCAGCCCCAGCATTTT.

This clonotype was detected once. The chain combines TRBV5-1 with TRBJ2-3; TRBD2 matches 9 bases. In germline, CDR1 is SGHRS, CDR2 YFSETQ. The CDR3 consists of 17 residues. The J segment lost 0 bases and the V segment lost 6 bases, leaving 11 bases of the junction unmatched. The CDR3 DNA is TGCGCCAGCATGCCTCCTTCGCTAGCGGGGAGCACAGATACGCAGTATTTT. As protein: CASMPPSLAGSTDTQYF. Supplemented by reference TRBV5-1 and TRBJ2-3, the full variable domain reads KAGVTQTPRYLIKTRGQQVTLSCSPISGHRSVSWYQQTPGQGLQFLFEYFSETQRNKGNFPGRFSGRQFSNSRSEMNVSTLELGDSALYLCASMPPSLAGSTDTQYFGPGTRLTVL.

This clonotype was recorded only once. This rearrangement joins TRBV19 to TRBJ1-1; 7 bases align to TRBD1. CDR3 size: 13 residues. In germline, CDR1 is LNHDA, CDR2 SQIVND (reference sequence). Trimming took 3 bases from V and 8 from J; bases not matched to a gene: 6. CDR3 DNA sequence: TGTGCCAGTAGTATCAGGGGGACAGCCGAAGCTTTCTTT. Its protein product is CASSIRGTAEAFF.

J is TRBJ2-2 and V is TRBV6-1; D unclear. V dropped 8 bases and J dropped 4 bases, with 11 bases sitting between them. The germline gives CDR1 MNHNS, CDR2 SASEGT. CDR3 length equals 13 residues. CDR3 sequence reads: CASVQASTGELFF. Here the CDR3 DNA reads TGTGCCAGCGTCCAGGCGTCCACCGGGGAGCTGTTTTTT.

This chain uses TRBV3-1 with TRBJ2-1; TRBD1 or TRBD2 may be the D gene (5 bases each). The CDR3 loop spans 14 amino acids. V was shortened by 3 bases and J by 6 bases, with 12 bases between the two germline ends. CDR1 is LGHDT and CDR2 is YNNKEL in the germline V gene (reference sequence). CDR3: CASSQRVRGNEQFF. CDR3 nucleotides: TGTGCCAGCAGCCAGAGGGTGAGGGGCAATGAGCAGTTCTTC.

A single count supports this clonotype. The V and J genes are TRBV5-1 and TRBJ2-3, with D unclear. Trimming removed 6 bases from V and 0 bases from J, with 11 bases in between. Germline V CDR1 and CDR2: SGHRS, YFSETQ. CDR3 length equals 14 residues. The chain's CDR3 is CASNPGPSTDTQYF. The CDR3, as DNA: TGCGCCAGCAACCCCGGGCCCAGCACAGATACGCAGTATTTT.

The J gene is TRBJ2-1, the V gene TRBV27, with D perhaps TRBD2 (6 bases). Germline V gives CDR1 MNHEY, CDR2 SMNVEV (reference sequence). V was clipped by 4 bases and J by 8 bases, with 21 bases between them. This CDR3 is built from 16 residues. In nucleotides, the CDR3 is TGTGCCAGCAGTTCCCTGGGGGGAAGGGTGAACGATGAGCAGTTCTTC. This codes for CASSSLGGRVNDEQFF.

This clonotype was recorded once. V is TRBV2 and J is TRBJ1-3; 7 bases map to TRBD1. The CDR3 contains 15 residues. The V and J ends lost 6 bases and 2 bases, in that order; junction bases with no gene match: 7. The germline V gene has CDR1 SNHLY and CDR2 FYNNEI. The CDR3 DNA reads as TGTGCCAGCAGAGGACAGGCTGCCCCTGGAAACACCATATATTTT. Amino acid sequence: CASRGQAAPGNTIYF.

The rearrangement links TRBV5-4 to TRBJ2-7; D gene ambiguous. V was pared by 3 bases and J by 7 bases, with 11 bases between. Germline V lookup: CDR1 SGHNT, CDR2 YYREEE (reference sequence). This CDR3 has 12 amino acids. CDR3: CASSSPLLEQYF. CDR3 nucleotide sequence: TGTGCCAGCAGCTCGCCCCTCTTGGAGCAGTACTTC.

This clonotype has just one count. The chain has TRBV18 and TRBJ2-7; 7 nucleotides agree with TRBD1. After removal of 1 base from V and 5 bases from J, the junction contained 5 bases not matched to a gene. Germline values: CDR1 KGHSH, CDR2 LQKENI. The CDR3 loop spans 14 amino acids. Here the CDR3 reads CASSPRQGWNEQYV. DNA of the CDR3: TGTGCCAGCTCACCACGACAGGGTTGGAACGAGCAGTACGTC.

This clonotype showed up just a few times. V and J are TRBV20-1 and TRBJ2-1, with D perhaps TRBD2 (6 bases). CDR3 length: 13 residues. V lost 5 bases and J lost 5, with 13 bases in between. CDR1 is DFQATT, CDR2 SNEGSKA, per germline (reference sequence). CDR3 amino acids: CSAPIWGDNEQFF. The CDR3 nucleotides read TGCAGTGCTCCGATCTGGGGGGACAATGAGCAGTTCTTC.

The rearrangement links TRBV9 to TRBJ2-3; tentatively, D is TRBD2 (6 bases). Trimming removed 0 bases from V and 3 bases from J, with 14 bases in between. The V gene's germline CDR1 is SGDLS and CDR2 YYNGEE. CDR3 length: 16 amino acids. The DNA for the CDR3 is TGTGCCAGCAGCGTAGCTACGGCAGGGAGGACAGATACGCAGTATTTT. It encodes CASSVATAGRTDTQYF.

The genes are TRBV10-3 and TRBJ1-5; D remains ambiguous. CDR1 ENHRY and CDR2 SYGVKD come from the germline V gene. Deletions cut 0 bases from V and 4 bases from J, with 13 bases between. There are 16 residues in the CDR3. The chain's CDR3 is CAISESILRDNQPQHF. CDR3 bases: TGTGCCATCAGTGAGTCGATCTTACGGGATAATCAGCCCCAGCATTTT.

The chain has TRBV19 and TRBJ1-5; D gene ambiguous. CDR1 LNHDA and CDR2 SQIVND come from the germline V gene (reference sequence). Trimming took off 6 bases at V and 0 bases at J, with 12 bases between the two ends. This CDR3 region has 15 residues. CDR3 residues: CASRTTGYSNQPQHF. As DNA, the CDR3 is TGTGCCAGTAGGACGACGGGTTATAGCAATCAGCCCCAGCATTTT. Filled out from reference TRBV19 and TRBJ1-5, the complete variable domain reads DGGITQSPKYLFRKEGQNVTLSCEQNLNHDAMYWYRQDPGQGLRLIYYSQIVNDFQKGDIAEGYSVSREKKESFPLTVTSAQKNPTAFYLCASRTTGYSNQPQHFGDGTRLSIL.

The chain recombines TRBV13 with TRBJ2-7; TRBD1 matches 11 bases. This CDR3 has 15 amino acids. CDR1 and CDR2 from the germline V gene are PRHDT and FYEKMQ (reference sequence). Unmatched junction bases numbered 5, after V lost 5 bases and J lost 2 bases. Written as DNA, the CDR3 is TGTGCCAGCAGCCTCGGGACAGGGGGGACCTACGAGCAGTACGTC. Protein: CASSLGTGGTYEQYV.

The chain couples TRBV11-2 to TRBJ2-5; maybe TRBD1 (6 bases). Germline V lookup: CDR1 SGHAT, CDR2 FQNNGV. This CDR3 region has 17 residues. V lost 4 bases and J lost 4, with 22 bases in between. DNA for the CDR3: TGTGCCAGCAGCTCCCCCGGACAGCAACGGGGCCGAGAGACCCAGTACTTC. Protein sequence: CASSSPGQQRGRETQYF.